Presented here are 17 T cell receptor beta chains from one specimen sequenced in a study of breast tumors, draining lymph nodes, adjacent tissues. TCRdb reprocessed the multiplex PCR reads with MiXCR, giving one entry per CDR3 protein. The table has roughly 70,000 distinct CDR3 sequences, around two fifths seen once. Material: breast tumor tissue. Receptors were obtained from a female donor with breast cancer. Some clones in this sample may be carry-over from other donors' samples.

This clonotype was picked up many times. The J gene is TRBJ2-1, the V gene TRBV6-5, with 12 bases that match TRBD2. Germline V gives CDR1 MNHEY, CDR2 SVGAGI. Trimming removed 6 bases from V and 9 bases from J; junction bases left unmatched: 6. The CDR3 runs 14 residues. CDR3 loop: CASRWTSGEGEQFF. CDR3 DNA: TGTGCCAGCAGGTGGACTAGCGGGGAGGGTGAGCAGTTCTTC.

As concerns this clonotype: A much larger clone lies one base from this, so it may be a read error. CDR3 sequence reads: CASSGRTPHEQFF. CDR3 bases: TGTGCCAGCAGTGGCCGGACCCCCCATGAGCAGTTCTTC. This chain joins TRBV5-4 and TRBJ2-1; D is undetermined. Germline CDR1 reads SGHNT; CDR2 reads YYREEE (reference sequence). CDR3 length equals 13 residues. Trimming cost V 5 bases and J 8 bases, with 14 bases left between them.

The chain has TRBV7-6 and TRBJ2-1; 8 nucleotides match TRBD1. CDR1 is SGHVS, CDR2 FNYEAQ, per germline. The length of the CDR3 is 15 residues. V shed 5 bases, J shed 3 bases, and the junction held 6 bases outside the gene matches. CDR3 DNA sequence: TGTGCCAGCAGCCCCGGGACAGGAAACTACAATGAGCAGTTCTTC. Translated, it gives CASSPGTGNYNEQFF.

V usage is TRBV10-3 and J usage is TRBJ2-7; D is ambiguous. V was cut by 2 bases and J by 3 bases, with 5 bases left in between. Per the germline V gene, CDR1 is ENHRY and CDR2 is SYGVKD. The CDR3 length is 12 residues. The CDR3 here is CAISEGNYEQYF. The CDR3 DNA is TGTGCCATCAGTGAGGGGAACTACGAGCAGTACTTC.

Concerning this clonotype: At one boundary the junction diverges from the germline segment, which might be a read error. J is TRBJ2-3 and V is TRBV11-3; D is ambiguous. Germline loops: CDR1 SGHNT, CDR2 YENEEA. CDR3 length equals 13 residues. This CDR3 is CASSESSTYTQYF. The CDR3 DNA follows: TGTGCCAGCAGCGAGAGTAGCACATATACTCAGTATTTT.

This clonotype was observed many times. The chain has TRBV5-1 and TRBJ1-2; TRBD1 matches 7 bases. The V gene's germline CDR1 is SGHRS and CDR2 YFSETQ. The CDR3 runs 15 residues. V lost 0 bases, J lost 4 bases, and 6 bases stayed unmatched. CDR3 sequence (DNA): TGCGCCAGCAGCTTGGGACAGGGAGGGCTCTATGGCTACACCTTC. It yields the protein CASSLGQGGLYGYTF. Together with reference TRBV5-1 and TRBJ1-2, the CDR3 gives the full variable domain: KAGVTQTPRYLIKTRGQQVTLSCSPISGHRSVSWYQQTPGQGLQFLFEYFSETQRNKGNFPGRFSGRQFSNSRSEMNVSTLELGDSALYLCASSLGQGGLYGYTFGSGTRLTVV.

Concerning this clonotype: Given a much more abundant clone one base away, this may be a read error. V and J are TRBV6-6 and TRBJ1-2; a weak D match, TRBD1 (5 bases). This CDR3 spans 14 amino acids. Looked up from germline, CDR1 is MNHNY and CDR2 is SVGAGI (reference sequence). V lost 6 bases and J lost 7, with 18 bases in between. CDR3 nucleotides: TGTGCCAGCAGGCTAAGGGGCAGGGATCCTGGCTACACCTTC. Its translation: CASRLRGRDPGYTF.

This clonotype has a single count. V and J are TRBV12-3 or TRBV12-4 and TRBJ1-6; unclear D gene. The germline V and J ends were trimmed by 2 bases and 8 bases, with 10 bases remaining between them. The CDR3 runs to 14 residues. This CDR3 reads CASSLLSWHSPLHF. CDR3 nucleotide sequence: TGTGCCAGCAGTTTACTGTCGTGGCATTCACCCCTCCACTTT.

This chain joins TRBV11-1 and TRBJ2-2; TRBD2 agrees at 9 bases. The CDR3 contains 16 residues. Looked up from germline, CDR1 is SGHAT and CDR2 is FQDESV (reference sequence). V lost 7 bases, J lost 1 base, and 7 bases stayed unmatched. CDR3: CASIISAGGNTGELFF. The CDR3 DNA sequence: TGTGCCAGCATCATATCAGCGGGAGGGAACACCGGGGAGCTGTTTTTT. Using reference TRBV11-1 and TRBJ2-2 for the parts outside the CDR3, the full variable domain is EAEVAQSPRYKITEKSQAVAFWCDPISGHATLYWYRQILGQGPELLVQFQDESVVDDSQLPKDRFSAERLKGVDSTLKIQPAELGDSAMYLCASIISAGGNTGELFFGEGSRLTVL.

This clonotype was observed many times. The rearrangement joins TRBV28 to TRBJ2-7, with D possibly matching TRBD1 (6 bases). The length of the CDR3 is 14 residues. The V gene lost 6 bases and the J gene lost 6 bases, with 18 bases spanning the gap. In germline, CDR1 is MDHEN, CDR2 SYDVKM. The CDR3 bases are TGTGCCAGCAGCCTCCCCTTCAGGGGTGGCGAGCAGTACTTC. Residues: CASSLPFRGGEQYF. The full variable domain, completed using reference TRBV28 and TRBJ2-7, is DVKVTQSSRYLVKRTGEKVFLECVQDMDHENMFWYRQDPGLGLRLIYFSYDVKMKEKGDIPEGYSVSREKKERFSLILESASTNQTSMYLCASSLPFRGGEQYFGPGTRLTVT.

CDR3 coding DNA: TGTGCCAGCAGTTCCCCCGACAGGCCTGCCTCTCTTAACTATGGCTACACCTTC. Encoded protein: CASSSPDRPASLNYGYTF. The chain has TRBV6-4 and TRBJ1-2, with D tentatively TRBD1 (6 bases). In germline, CDR1 is MRHNA, CDR2 SNTAGT. This CDR3 has 18 amino acids. V was trimmed by 5 bases and J by 1 base, leaving 23 bases between them.

This clonotype was picked up many times. The gene calls are TRBV7-9 and TRBJ2-1; possibly TRBD2 for D (5 bases). The ends were cut back, 5 bases at V and 1 base at J, with 15 bases in the middle. The CDR3 contains 16 residues. Per germline, CDR1 SEHNR and CDR2 FQNEAQ (reference sequence). CDR3 residues: CASSPRVAQSYNEQFF. CDR3 coding DNA: TGTGCCAGCAGCCCCCGGGTAGCGCAATCCTACAATGAGCAGTTCTTC.

The table lists this clonotype with many counts. The rearrangement links TRBV12-3 or TRBV12-4 to TRBJ1-4; D possibly corresponds to TRBD1 (5 bases). The CDR3 covers 14 residues. Deletions cut 6 bases from V and 4 bases from J, with 12 bases between. DNA of the CDR3: TGTGCCAGCAGACTGGACACGTATAATGAAAAACTGTTTTTT. Encoded protein: CASRLDTYNEKLFF.

This clonotype has a count of ten or more. The chain joins TRBV19 to TRBJ2-5, with D possibly being TRBD2 (6 bases). The length of the CDR3 is 14 residues. Germline values: CDR1 LNHDA, CDR2 SQIVND (reference sequence). The V end was cut by 11 bases, the J end by 5 bases, with 21 bases between. CDR3 residues: CASNIGGGRETQYF. CDR3 nucleotide sequence: TGTGCCTCTAATATCGGGGGAGGAAGGGAGACCCAGTACTTC.

V is TRBV9 and J is TRBJ2-6; 10 bases are a match to TRBD1. The V segment lost 3 bases and the J segment 4 bases; nucleotides outside the gene matches: 4. The CDR3 length is 16 residues. CDR1 SGDLS and CDR2 YYNGEE come from the germline V gene. Here the CDR3 reads CASSAGTGDGANVLTF. The CDR3, as DNA: TGTGCCAGCAGCGCCGGGACAGGGGACGGGGCCAACGTCCTGACTTTC.

V and J are TRBV10-2 and TRBJ2-2, with TRBD2 identical over 13 bases. The CDR3 extends over 20 amino acids. The V segment lost 5 bases and the J segment 3 bases; nucleotides outside the gene matches: 15. CDR1 is WSHSY, CDR2 SAAADI, per germline. The CDR3 region is CASSPLRTSGSFVDTGELFF. CDR3 nucleotides: TGCGCCAGCAGTCCCCTCAGGACTAGCGGGAGTTTTGTAGACACCGGGGAGCTGTTTTTT.

This clonotype was seen ten or more times. CDR3 protein: CATSSNRVNRQETQYF. The CDR3 bases are TGTGCCACCAGCAGTAATAGGGTAAACCGCCAAGAGACCCAGTACTTC. V and J are TRBV15 and TRBJ2-5; no firm D call. V lost 3 bases to trimming and J lost 1 base, with 15 bases between them. This CDR3 is 16 amino acids long. Germline V gene lookup returns CDR1 LNHNV and CDR2 YYDKDF (reference sequence).